A single sample gave rise to the 25 T cell receptor beta chains below, sequenced in a study of blood T cell repertoires in COVID-19. Profiling relied on immunoSEQ multiplex PCR, and the TCRdb table lists in-frame clones only, not all of them. This table holds a few hundred thousand clones, 75% to 90% found once. Specimen: PBMCs or T cells enriched from blood (not recorded which). These receptors all come from a man younger than 45 who had recovered from COVID-19.

This rearrangement joins TRBV9 to TRBJ1-1; 8 bases are shared with TRBD1. Germline loops: CDR1 SGDLS, CDR2 YYNGEE. This CDR3 contains 15 residues. With 3 bases clipped from V and 0 bases from J, the junction kept 4 bases outside the gene matches. CDR3 in amino acids: CASSERQGMNTEAFF. CDR3 coding DNA: TGTGCCAGCAGCGAAAGACAGGGGATGAACACTGAAGCTTTCTTT.

The V and J genes are TRBV5-6 and TRBJ2-7, with 7 bases aligning to TRBD2. Germline CDR1 SGHDT, CDR2 YYEEEE. J lost 0 bases, V lost 0 bases, and 6 bases had no gene match. The CDR3 spans 16 residues. The CDR3 nucleotides read TGTGCCAGCAGCTTGGAGTATAGCGGGTACTCCTACGAGCAGTACTTC. Protein: CASSLEYSGYSYEQYF.

About this clone itself: Other DNA sequences within the sample encode an identical CDR3. The chain couples TRBV28 to TRBJ1-1, with D possibly matching TRBD1 (6 bases). Trimming stripped 3 bases from V and 1 base from J, with 6 bases between. CDR1 MDHEN and CDR2 SYDVKM come from the germline V gene. The CDR3 has 13 residues. In nucleotides, the CDR3 is TGTGCCAGCAGTTTGGGACAGAACACTGAAGCTTTCTTT. Protein product: CASSLGQNTEAFF.

The V gene is TRBV5-1, the J gene TRBJ1-1; no firm D call. Trimming pared 1 base from V and 1 base from J, leaving 11 bases between. The germline V gene encodes CDR1 SGHRS and CDR2 YFSETQ. The length of the CDR3 is 15 residues. This chain's CDR3 is CASSLIGARNTEAFF. The CDR3 DNA is TGCGCCAGCAGCTTGATTGGTGCCAGGAACACTGAAGCTTTCTTT.

The V call is TRBV7-9, the J call TRBJ1-5; perhaps TRBD1 as D (5 bases). Per germline, CDR1 SEHNR and CDR2 FQNEAQ (reference sequence). V lost 2 bases and J 3 bases, leaving 8 bases between the germline ends. The CDR3 spans 14 residues. DNA for the CDR3: TGTGCCAGCAGCTTAAAAGGGGCCAATCAGCCCCAGCATTTT. Protein product: CASSLKGANQPQHF.

This sequence joins TRBV7-6 and TRBJ2-1; 8 bases are a match to TRBD2. Trimming cost V 5 bases and J 7 bases; bases outside gene matches: 10. The V gene's germline CDR1 is SGHVS and CDR2 FNYEAQ. The CDR3 sequence is 15 residues long. The chain's CDR3 is CASSISAGGRNEQFF. The CDR3 DNA is TGTGCCAGCAGCATTTCTGCGGGGGGCAGGAATGAGCAGTTCTTC.

The rearrangement uses TRBV15 and TRBJ1-3, with 8 bases that match TRBD1. Trimming at V came to 3 bases and at J to 0 bases, leaving 1 base not matched to a gene. The CDR3 length is 15 residues. Germline CDR1 LNHNV, CDR2 YYDKDF (reference sequence). CDR3: CATSSDRGSGNTIYF. The DNA for the CDR3 is TGTGCCACCAGCAGCGACAGGGGCTCTGGAAACACCATATATTTT.

The chain is built from TRBV5-4 and TRBJ2-7; a weak D match, TRBD1 (6 bases). The CDR3 is made up of 16 amino acids. The germline V and J ends were trimmed by 0 bases and 0 bases, with 13 bases remaining between them. Germline lookup yields CDR1 SGHNT and CDR2 YYREEE (reference sequence). CDR3 protein: CASSLETGRSSYEQYF. CDR3 nucleotide sequence: TGTGCCAGCAGCTTGGAGACAGGTAGGAGCTCCTACGAGCAGTACTTC.

This clone was recorded once. The CDR3 region has the DNA TGTGCCACGAATCGCCGGGACAGGGGCTACGAGCAGTACTTC. It specifies CATNRRDRGYEQYF. The chain carries TRBV5-6 and TRBJ2-7, with TRBD1 matching 10 bases. This CDR3 is built from 14 residues. Germline V lookup: CDR1 SGHDT, CDR2 YYEEEE. V lost 9 bases and J lost 3; bases outside the gene matches: 9.

The V and J genes are TRBV2 and TRBJ1-2; 12 bases are shared with TRBD1. V shed 6 bases, J shed 4 bases, and the junction held 9 bases outside the gene matches. Germline CDR1 SNHLY, CDR2 FYNNEI. The CDR3 has 16 residues. The CDR3 DNA follows: TGTGCCAGCAGGGGTCCCGGGACAGGGGGCTTCTATGGCTACACCTTC. Translated, it gives CASRGPGTGGFYGYTF.

V and J are TRBV3-1 (or the pseudogene TRBV3-2) and TRBJ1-2, with a weak D call TRBD1 (5 bases). Trimming shortened V by 0 bases and J by 4 bases, and 12 bases separated the two germline ends. The CDR3 runs to 15 residues. Germline loops: CDR1 LGHDT, CDR2 YNNKEL (reference sequence). Written as DNA, the CDR3 is TGTGCCAGCAGCCAAGAAGCGGGGCTCTTCTATGGCTACACCTTC. As protein: CASSQEAGLFYGYTF.

The chain recombines TRBV19 with TRBJ1-5; D unclear. The V and J ends lost 3 bases and 2 bases respectively, with 5 bases between them. The germline CDR1 and CDR2 sequences are LNHDA and SQIVND (reference sequence). The CDR3 runs 13 residues. This chain's CDR3 is CASSIGGNQPQHF. The CDR3 DNA is TGTGCCAGTAGTATCGGTGGCAATCAGCCCCAGCATTTT. Variable domain in full (rest from reference TRBV19 and TRBJ1-5): DGGITQSPKYLFRKEGQNVTLSCEQNLNHDAMYWYRQDPGQGLRLIYYSQIVNDFQKGDIAEGYSVSREKKESFPLTVTSAQKNPTAFYLCASSIGGNQPQHFGDGTRLSIL.

The V call is TRBV4-1, the J call TRBJ1-5; D remains ambiguous. Germline assignment: CDR1 MGHRA and CDR2 YSYEKL. CDR3 size: 16 residues. V was cut by 4 bases and J by 2 bases, with 15 bases left in between. Here the CDR3 DNA reads TGCGCCAGCAGCCCCCAAGCGGGGAATCGCAATCAGCCCCAGCATTTT. Translation gives CASSPQAGNRNQPQHF.

The chain recombines TRBV7-6 with TRBJ2-5; 9 bases agree with TRBD2. Trimming at V came to 3 bases and at J to 3 bases, leaving 17 bases not matched to a gene. The CDR3 consists of 19 residues. The germline V gene encodes CDR1 SGHVS and CDR2 FNYEAQ. This CDR3 is CASSFLGSAGGILKETQYF. As DNA, the CDR3 is TGTGCCAGCAGCTTCTTAGGTTCGGCGGGGGGGATTTTAAAAGAGACCCAGTACTTC.

The chain recombines TRBV7-3 with TRBJ2-2, with 7 bases that match TRBD1. V was clipped by 5 bases and J by 5 bases; unmatched bases: 14. This CDR3 is 17 amino acids long. Germline-derived CDR1 and CDR2 are SGHTA and FQGTGA. This CDR3 is CASSHFAGTATTGELFF. CDR3 sequence (DNA): TGTGCCAGCAGCCATTTTGCCGGGACAGCTACTACCGGGGAGCTGTTTTTT. Filled out from reference TRBV7-3 and TRBJ2-2, the complete variable domain reads GAGVSQTPSNKVTEKGKYVELRCDPISGHTALYWYRQSLGQGPEFLIYFQGTGAADDSGLPNDRFFAVRPEGSVSTLKIQRTERGDSAVYLCASSHFAGTATTGELFFGEGSRLTVL.

V and J are TRBV27 and TRBJ1-1; 8 bases match TRBD1. The CDR3 has 15 amino acids. Looked up from germline, CDR1 is MNHEY and CDR2 is SMNVEV (reference sequence). J gave up 4 bases and V 6 bases, and 10 bases lay outside the gene matches. CDR3 DNA: TGTGCCAGCAGACGACAGGGGACTTTAATCACTGAAGCTTTCTTT. Translation gives CASRRQGTLITEAFF.

The chain has TRBV6-5 and TRBJ2-3, with D maybe TRBD1 (6 bases). CDR3 length: 15 amino acids. The germline V and J ends were trimmed by 7 bases and 6 bases, with 20 bases remaining between them. The germline gives CDR1 MNHEY, CDR2 SVGAGI. The CDR3 bases are TGTGCCAGCACCCTGGGACAACGGATTCTGGATACGCAGTATTTT. Residues: CASTLGQRILDTQYF.

This chain uses TRBV4-1 with TRBJ2-2, with unresolved D. The V gene's germline CDR1 is MGHRA and CDR2 YSYEKL. The CDR3 has 16 amino acids. V lost 3 bases, J lost 4 bases, and 15 bases lay in between. DNA of the CDR3: TGCGCCAGCAGCCATGGTCCCCGCGGCGGCACCGGGGAGCTGTTTTTT. It translates to CASSHGPRGGTGELFF.

In DNA, the CDR3 is TGTGCCACCAGCAGAGCCCACTCTTCCACCGGGGAGCTGTTTTTT. It is translated as CATSRAHSSTGELFF. The gene calls are TRBV15 and TRBJ2-2; D remains unclear. The V gene's germline CDR1 is LNHNV and CDR2 YYDKDF (reference sequence). Trimming removed 1 base from V and 4 bases from J, with 10 bases in between. The CDR3 runs to 15 residues.

The CDR3 nucleotides are TGTGCCAGCATCCAACGGGACAACCCTACTTATGGCTACACCTTC. Translating it yields CASIQRDNPTYGYTF. This chain joins TRBV7-3 and TRBJ1-2; TRBD1 might be the D (6 bases). CDR3 size: 15 residues. Trimming took 7 bases from V and 5 from J, leaving 20 bases between them. Germline V lookup: CDR1 SGHTA, CDR2 FQGTGA.

Only one count was recorded for this clone. Here the CDR3 reads CASRDSSIENYGYTF. DNA of the CDR3: TGTGCCAGCCGGGACAGCTCAATCGAAAACTATGGCTACACCTTC. The chain combines TRBV19 with TRBJ1-2; 7 bases match TRBD1. The V gene end was trimmed by 9 bases and the J gene end by 2 bases; junction bases not matched to a gene: 12. The CDR3 contains 15 residues. CDR1 is LNHDA, CDR2 SQIVND, per germline (reference sequence).

This clone has just one count. The chain's CDR3 is CAISDQTYEQYF. The CDR3 bases are TGTGCCATCAGTGACCAGACTTACGAGCAGTACTTC. This rearrangement joins TRBV10-3 to TRBJ2-7; D remains ambiguous. V dropped 3 bases and J dropped 4 bases, with 7 bases sitting between them. The CDR3 loop spans 12 amino acids. Germline assignment: CDR1 ENHRY and CDR2 SYGVKD.

With respect to this clone: Different DNA sequences within this sample yield the same CDR3. The V call is TRBV5-1, the J call TRBJ1-5, with D possibly TRBD1 on 5 matching bases. The germline CDR1 and CDR2 sequences are SGHRS and YFSETQ. The CDR3 is 16 amino acids. With 0 bases removed from V and 2 bases from J, the gap between germline ends came to 12 bases. The CDR3 loop reads CASSLGVGGGNQPQHF. DNA of the CDR3: TGCGCCAGCAGCTTGGGGGTCGGGGGAGGCAATCAGCCCCAGCATTTT.

The V call is TRBV5-1, the J call TRBJ2-5; possibly TRBD2 for D (7 bases). Trimming shortened V by 0 bases and J by 4 bases, and 16 bases separated the two germline ends. The germline V gene has CDR1 SGHRS and CDR2 YFSETQ. The CDR3 extends over 16 amino acids. CDR3 in amino acids: CASSLVGGAAGETQYF. The CDR3, as DNA: TGCGCCAGCAGCTTGGTTGGGGGGGCCGCGGGAGAGACCCAGTACTTC.

This clone has at least ten counts. The chain combines TRBV29-1 with TRBJ1-2; TRBD1 agrees at 7 bases. In germline, CDR1 is SQVTM, CDR2 ANQGSEA. This CDR3 contains 13 residues. The V segment lost 7 bases and the J segment 4 bases; nucleotides outside the gene matches: 9. CDR3 sequence (DNA): TGCAGCGCATACTCGACAGGGACCTATGGCTACACCTTC. It is translated as CSAYSTGTYGYTF.